Listed below are T cell receptor beta chains from one sample, sequenced in a study of blood T cell repertoires in COVID-19. Clones were read by immunoSEQ multiplex PCR, and TCRdb kept only the in-frame ones, dropping some. The sample lists fewer than 350,000 clones, roughly 85% occurring once. The material sequenced was peripheral blood. The receptors derive from a human donor in a cohort sampled during active COVID-19. The CDR3 runs from the conserved cysteine through the conserved F or W. The order of the fields is V gene, D gene, clone size, J gene, CDR3 protein, CDR3 DNA. A D gene is named only where the DNA matches it firmly. For some rows the clone size is stated as once, few or many, or as a class when expanded; others skip it.

TRBV12-3/TRBV12-4	TRBD1	once	TRBJ2-1	CAQQGADNEQFF	TGTGCCCAACAGGGGGCGGACAATGAGCAGTTCTTC
TRBV29-1	-	-	TRBJ2-1	CSVERAPTPNEQFF	TGCAGCGTGGAGAGGGCCCCCACCCCCAATGAGCAGTTCTTC
TRBV12-3/TRBV12-4	TRBD1	-	TRBJ2-7	CASSAQGYEQYF	TGTGCCAGCAGTGCACAGGGGTACGAGCAGTACTTC
TRBV19	TRBD1	-	TRBJ1-2	CASSVPGQGLYGYTF	TGTGCCAGTAGTGTACCGGGACAGGGCCTCTATGGCTACACCTTC
TRBV3-1/TRBV3-2	-	-	TRBJ2-7	CASSQAGSYEQYF	TGTGCCAGCAGCCAAGCGGGGTCCTACGAGCAGTACTTC
TRBV7-3	TRBD1	-	TRBJ2-1	CASSLPGQYNEQFF	TGTGCCAGCAGCCTACCGGGACAGTACAATGAGCAGTTCTTC
TRBV18	TRBD2	-	TRBJ2-7	CASSASGGYEQYF	TGTGCCAGCTCGGCTAGCGGGGGGTACGAGCAGTACTTC
TRBV24-1	-	once	TRBJ2-7	CATGAEGSYEQYF	TGTGCCACCGGGGCGGAGGGATCATACGAGCAGTACTTC
TRBV30	-	few	TRBJ1-1	CAWIAQLGSTEAFF	TGTGCCTGGATTGCACAGCTAGGGAGCACTGAAGCTTTCTTT
TRBV6-1	-	-	TRBJ1-5	CASSERADTSNQPQHF	TGTGCCAGCAGTGAGAGGGCTGACACTTCCAATCAGCCCCAGCATTTT